This TCR beta chain appears in the sequencing data of a study of beta chain features in type 1 diabetes. About this clone itself: Its antigen is not identified.

V lost 6 bases to trimming and J lost 6 bases, with 14 bases between them. Germline assignment: CDR1 SQVTM and CDR2 ANQGSEA. This CDR3 region has 12 residues. Reverse transcription of all isolated RNA meant that expressed TCRB transcripts were sequenced. Naive, central memory and regulatory T cell samples came to a mean of about 3.9 million reads. Assay: immunoSEQ multiplex PCR; the TCRdb copy retains only in-frame clones and omits some. The sample records under 350,000 clones, over 11% being singletons. Overall study results and limits: Comparison showed that naive, central memory and Treg TCRB repertoires appeared more similar among patients than among healthy donors. Unsettled here was the matter of whether HLA type influences TCRB rearrangement. All four CD4+ subsets from Type 1 diabetes patients carried moderately but significantly shorter TCRB CDR3s.

The authors took one heparinised blood draw, averaging about 120 mL, from each donor. This sequence joins TRBV29-1 and TRBJ2-5; maybe TRBD2 (6 bases). What was sequenced was naive CD4+ T cells from blood. The TCR was taken from a man under 40 with type 1 diabetes. The CDR3 DNA sequence: TGCAGCGTGGGGGGTGAGGGGAAGACCCAGTACTTC. The encoded protein is CSVGGEGKTQYF.